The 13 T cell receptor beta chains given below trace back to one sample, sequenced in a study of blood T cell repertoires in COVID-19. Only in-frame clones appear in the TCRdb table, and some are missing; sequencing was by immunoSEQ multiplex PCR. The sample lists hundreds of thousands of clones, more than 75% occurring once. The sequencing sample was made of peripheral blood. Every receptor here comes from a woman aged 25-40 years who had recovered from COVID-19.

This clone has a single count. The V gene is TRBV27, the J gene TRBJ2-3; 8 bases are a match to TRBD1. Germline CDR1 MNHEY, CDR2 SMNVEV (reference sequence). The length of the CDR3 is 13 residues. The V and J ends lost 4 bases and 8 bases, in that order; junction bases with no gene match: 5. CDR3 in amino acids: CASSSGQAITQYF. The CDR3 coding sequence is TGTGCCAGCAGTTCGGGACAGGCGATTACGCAGTATTTT.

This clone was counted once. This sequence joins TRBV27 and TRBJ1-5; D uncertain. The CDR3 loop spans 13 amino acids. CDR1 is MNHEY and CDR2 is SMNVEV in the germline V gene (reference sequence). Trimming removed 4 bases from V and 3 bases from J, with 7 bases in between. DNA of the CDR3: TGTGCCAGCAGTTCTGGGCCCAATCAGCCCCAGCATTTT. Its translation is CASSSGPNQPQHF.

The CDR3 region is CASSRGQGQAEAFF. CDR3 bases: TGTGCCAGCAGTCGAGGACAGGGCCAGGCTGAAGCTTTCTTT. The rearrangement links TRBV6-5 to TRBJ1-1; 8 nucleotides agree with TRBD1. There are 14 residues in the CDR3. Germline CDR1 and CDR2: MNHEY and SVGAGI. The V gene end was trimmed by 5 bases and the J gene end by 6 bases; junction bases not matched to a gene: 8.

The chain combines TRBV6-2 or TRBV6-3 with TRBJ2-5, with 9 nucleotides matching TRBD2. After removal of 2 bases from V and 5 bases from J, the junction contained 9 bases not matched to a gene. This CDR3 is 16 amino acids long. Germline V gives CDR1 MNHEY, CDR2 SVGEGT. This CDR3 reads CASSYLPVAGDETQYF. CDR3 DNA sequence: TGTGCCAGCAGTTACCTCCCGGTAGCGGGGGATGAGACCCAGTACTTC.

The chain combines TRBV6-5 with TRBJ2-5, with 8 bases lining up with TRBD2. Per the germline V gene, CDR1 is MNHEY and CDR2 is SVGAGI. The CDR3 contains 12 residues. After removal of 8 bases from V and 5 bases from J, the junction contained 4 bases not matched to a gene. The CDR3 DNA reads TGTGCCAGCTCGGGGGGGGCCGAGACCCAGTACTTC. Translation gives CASSGGAETQYF.

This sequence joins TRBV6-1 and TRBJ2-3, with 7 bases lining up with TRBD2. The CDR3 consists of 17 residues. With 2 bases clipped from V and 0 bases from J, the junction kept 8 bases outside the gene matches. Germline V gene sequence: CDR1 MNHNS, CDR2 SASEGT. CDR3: CASSEFRLAASTDTQYF. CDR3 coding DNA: TGTGCCAGCAGTGAATTCCGACTAGCTGCTAGCACAGATACGCAGTATTTT.

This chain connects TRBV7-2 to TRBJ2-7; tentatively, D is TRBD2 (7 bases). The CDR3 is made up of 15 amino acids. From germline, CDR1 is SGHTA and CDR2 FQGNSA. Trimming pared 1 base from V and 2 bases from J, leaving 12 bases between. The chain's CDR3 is CASSLVSGDTYEQYF. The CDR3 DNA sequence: TGTGCCAGCAGCTTAGTCAGCGGGGACACCTACGAGCAGTACTTC.

The CDR3 nucleotides are TGTGCCAGCAGTGAACTAGAATTGGAGACCCAGTACTTC. Translating gives CASSELELETQYF. This chain joins TRBV2 and TRBJ2-5; D remains ambiguous. The V and J ends lost 2 bases and 5 bases respectively, with 9 bases between them. This CDR3 contains 13 residues. Germline CDR1 reads SNHLY; CDR2 reads FYNNEI. The full variable domain, in which reference TRBV2 and TRBJ2-5 provide the parts outside the CDR3, is EPEVTQTPSHQVTQMGQEVILRCVPISNHLYFYWYRQILGQKVEFLVSFYNNEISEKSEIFDDQFSVERPDGSNFTLKIRSTKLEDSAMYFCASSELELETQYFGPGTRLLVL.

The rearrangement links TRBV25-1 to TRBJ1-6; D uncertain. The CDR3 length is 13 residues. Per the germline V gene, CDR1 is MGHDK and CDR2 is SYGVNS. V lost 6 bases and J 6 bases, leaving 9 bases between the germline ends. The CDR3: CASSPAGNSPLHF. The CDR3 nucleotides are TGTGCCAGCAGCCCCGCGGGTAATTCACCCCTCCACTTT.

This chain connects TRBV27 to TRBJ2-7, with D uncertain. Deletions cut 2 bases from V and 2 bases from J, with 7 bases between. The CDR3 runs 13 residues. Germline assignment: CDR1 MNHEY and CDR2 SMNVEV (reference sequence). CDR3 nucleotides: TGTGCCAGCAGTTTACAGGCGACCTACGAGCAGTACTTC. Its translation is CASSLQATYEQYF.

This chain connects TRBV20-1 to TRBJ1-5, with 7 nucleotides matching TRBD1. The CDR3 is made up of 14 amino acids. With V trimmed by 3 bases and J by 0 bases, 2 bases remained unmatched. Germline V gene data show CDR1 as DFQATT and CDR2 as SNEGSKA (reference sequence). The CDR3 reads CSASGTVSNQPQHF. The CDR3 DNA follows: TGCAGTGCTAGTGGGACAGTTAGCAATCAGCCCCAGCATTTT.

This CDR3 reads CAWSLSGGATDTQYF. CDR3 DNA sequence: TGTGCCTGGAGTCTTAGCGGGGGGGCAACAGATACGCAGTATTTT. V usage is TRBV30 and J usage is TRBJ2-3, with 11 bases aligning to TRBD2. The CDR3 has 15 residues. CDR1 is GTSNPN, CDR2 SVGIG, per germline (reference sequence). Trimming cost V 2 bases and J 3 bases; bases outside gene matches: 4.

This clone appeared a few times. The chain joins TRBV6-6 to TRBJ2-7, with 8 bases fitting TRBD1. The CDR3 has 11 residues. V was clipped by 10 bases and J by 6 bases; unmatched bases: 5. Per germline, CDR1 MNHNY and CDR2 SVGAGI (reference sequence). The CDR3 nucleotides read TGTGCCACCCGGACAGGGCGCGAGCAGTACTTC. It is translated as CATRTGREQYF.